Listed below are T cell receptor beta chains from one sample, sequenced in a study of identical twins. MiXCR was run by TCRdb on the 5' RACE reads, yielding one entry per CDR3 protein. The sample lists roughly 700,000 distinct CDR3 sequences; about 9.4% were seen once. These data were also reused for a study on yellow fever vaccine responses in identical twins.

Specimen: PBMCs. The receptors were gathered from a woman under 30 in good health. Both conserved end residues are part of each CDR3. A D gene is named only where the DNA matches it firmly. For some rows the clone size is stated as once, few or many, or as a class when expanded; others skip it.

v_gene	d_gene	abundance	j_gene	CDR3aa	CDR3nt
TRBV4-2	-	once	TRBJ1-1	CARSPGGNTEAFF	TGTGCCAGGAGCCCCGGGGGAAACACTGAAGCTTTCTTT
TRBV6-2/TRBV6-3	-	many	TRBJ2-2	CASSPAQVRTGELFF	TGTGCCAGCAGCCCGGCCCAAGTGAGGACCGGGGAGCTGTTTTTT
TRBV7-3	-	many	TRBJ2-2	CASSLLQMNTGELFF	TGTGCCAGCAGCTTACTACAAATGAACACCGGGGAGCTGTTTTTT
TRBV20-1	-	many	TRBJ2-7	CSAGVITYEQYF	TGCAGTGCGGGGGTCATCACCTACGAGCAGTACTTC
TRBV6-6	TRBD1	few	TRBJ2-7	CASSGTGLDEQYF	TGTGCCAGCAGTGGGACAGGGCTCGACGAGCAGTACTTC
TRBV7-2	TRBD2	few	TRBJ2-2	CASSLVTAGAGELFF	TGTGCCAGCAGCTTAGTTACGGCGGGAGCCGGGGAGCTGTTTTTT
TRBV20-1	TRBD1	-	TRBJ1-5	CSASVGQGLLQPQHF	TGCAGTGCTAGCGTCGGACAGGGGCTTCTTCAGCCCCAGCATTTT
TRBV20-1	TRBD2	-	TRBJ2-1	CSAVTTGTSQFF	TGCAGTGCTGTAACGACCGGGACTAGCCAGTTCTTC
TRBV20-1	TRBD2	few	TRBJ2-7	CSARDPERGSSYEQYF	TGCAGTGCTAGAGATCCCGAGCGGGGGAGCTCCTACGAGCAGTACTTC
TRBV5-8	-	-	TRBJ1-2	CASSPLSGRLGYTF	TGTGCCAGCAGCCCCCTCTCCGGGCGGTTGGGCTACACCTTC
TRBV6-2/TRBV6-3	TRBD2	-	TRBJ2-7	CASRHKAGGESYEQYF	TGTGCCAGCAGGCATAAAGCGGGAGGCGAGTCCTACGAGCAGTACTTC
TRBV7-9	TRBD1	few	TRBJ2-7	CASSYPGQHNEQYF	TGTGCCAGCAGCTATCCGGGACAGCACAACGAGCAGTACTTC
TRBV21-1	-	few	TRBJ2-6	CASRDSGPVGANVLTF	TGTGCCAGCAGGGACAGTGGCCCTGTCGGGGCCAACGTCCTGACTTTC
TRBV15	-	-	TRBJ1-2	CATSRDRLGGIHGYTF	TGTGCCACCAGCAGAGATCGTCTAGGGGGAATCCATGGCTACACCTTC
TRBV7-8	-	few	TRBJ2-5	CASSFLVEVQETQYF	TGTGCCAGCAGCTTCCTGGTAGAAGTCCAAGAGACCCAGTACTTC
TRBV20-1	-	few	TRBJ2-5	CSATSGPRVQETQYF	TGCAGTGCGACCTCGGGCCCTAGAGTCCAAGAGACCCAGTACTTC
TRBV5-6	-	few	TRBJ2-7	CASSPTDEGFAPYEQYF	TGTGCCAGCAGCCCGACGGATGAGGGCTTCGCACCTTACGAGCAGTACTTC
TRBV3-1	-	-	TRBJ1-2	CASSQDARGYTF	TGTGCCAGCAGCCAAGATGCACGCGGCTACACCTTC
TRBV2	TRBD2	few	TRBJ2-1	CASTGGLAGEGEQFF	TGTGCCAGCACCGGGGGACTAGCCGGGGAAGGAGAGCAGTTCTTC
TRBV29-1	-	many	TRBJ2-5	CSVEGTAGETQYF	TGCAGCGTTGAAGGCACGGCAGGAGAGACCCAGTACTTC
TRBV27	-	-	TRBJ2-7	CASSLSRQSYEQYF	TGTGCCAGCAGTTTATCGCGTCAGTCCTACGAGCAGTACTTC
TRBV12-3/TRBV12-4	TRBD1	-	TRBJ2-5	CASSLGTGIGGQETQYF	TGTGCCAGCAGTTTAGGGACAGGGATCGGAGGGCAAGAGACCCAGTACTTC
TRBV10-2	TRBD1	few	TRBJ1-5	CASSKGAGFQPQHF	TGCGCCAGCTCGAAGGGGGCTGGGTTTCAGCCCCAGCATTTT
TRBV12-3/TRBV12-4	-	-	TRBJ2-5	CASSLSGEGGTQYF	TGTGCCAGCAGTTTAAGCGGAGAGGGAGGGACCCAGTACTTC
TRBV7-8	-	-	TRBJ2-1	CASSLGLNEYNEQFF	TGTGCCAGCAGCTTAGGACTAAATGAATACAATGAGCAGTTCTTC
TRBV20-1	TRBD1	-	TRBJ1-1	CSARDHRGVSEAFF	TGCAGTGCTAGAGACCACAGGGGGGTGTCTGAAGCTTTCTTT
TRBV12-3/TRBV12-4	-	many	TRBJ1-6	CASRGPNSPLHF	TGTGCCTCCCGGGGACCGAATTCACCCCTCCACTTT
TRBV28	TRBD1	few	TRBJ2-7	CASSPRDRGNYEQYF	TGTGCCAGCAGTCCCCGGGACAGGGGGAACTACGAGCAGTACTTC
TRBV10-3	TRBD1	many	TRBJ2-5	CAISNPDRERETQYF	TGTGCCATCAGTAACCCCGACAGGGAACGAGAGACCCAGTACTTC
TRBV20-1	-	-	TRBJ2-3	CSAREGTLDTQYF	TGCAGTGCTAGAGAGGGGACCCTTGATACGCAGTATTTT
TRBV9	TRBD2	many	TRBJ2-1	CASSLAGGWNEQFF	TGTGCCAGCAGTCTAGCGGGGGGCTGGAATGAGCAGTTCTTC
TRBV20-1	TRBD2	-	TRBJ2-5	CSSGESSGRTETQYF	TGCAGTTCTGGTGAATCTAGCGGGAGGACAGAGACCCAGTACTTC
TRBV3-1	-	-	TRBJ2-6	CACSQDYSGANVLTF	TGTGCCTGCAGCCAAGACTACTCTGGGGCCAACGTCCTGACTTTC
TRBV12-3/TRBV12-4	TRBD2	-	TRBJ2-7	CASSLPAGGSYEQYF	TGTGCCAGCAGTTTACCAGCGGGAGGTTCCTACGAGCAGTACTTC
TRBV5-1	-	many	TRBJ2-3	CASSLERGTQYF	TGCGCCAGCAGCTTGGAGAGGGGTACGCAGTATTTT
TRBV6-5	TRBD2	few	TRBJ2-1	CASSYSLRLADKYNEQFF	TGTGCCAGCAGTTACTCGTTGCGACTAGCGGATAAATACAATGAGCAGTTCTTC
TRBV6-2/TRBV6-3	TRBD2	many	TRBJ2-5	CASNNRRLAEETQYF	TGTGCCAGCAACAACAGGAGACTAGCGGAAGAGACCCAGTACTTC
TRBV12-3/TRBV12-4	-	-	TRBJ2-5	CASSLRTLWQETQYF	TGTGCCAGCAGCCTACGGACACTGTGGCAAGAGACCCAGTACTTC
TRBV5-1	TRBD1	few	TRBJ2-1	CASRGTGPSYNEQFF	TGCGCCAGCAGAGGGACAGGGCCTTCCTACAATGAGCAGTTCTTC
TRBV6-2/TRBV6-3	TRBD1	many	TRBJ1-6	CASQGQGGSPLHF	TGTGCCAGCCAAGGGCAGGGGGGCTCACCCCTCCACTTT
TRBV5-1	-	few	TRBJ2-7	CASREGGGLYEQYF	TGCGCCAGCAGAGAAGGAGGGGGGTTGTACGAGCAGTACTTC
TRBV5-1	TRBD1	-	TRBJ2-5	CASSWGTGGQTETQYF	TGCGCCAGCAGCTGGGGGACAGGGGGCCAGACGGAGACCCAGTACTTC
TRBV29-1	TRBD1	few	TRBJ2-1	CSVEGGPGGVDEQFF	TGCAGCGTTGAAGGTGGCCCAGGGGGCGTGGATGAGCAGTTCTTC
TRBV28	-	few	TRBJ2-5	CASGPDTNNPRETQYF	TGTGCCAGCGGCCCCGACACGAACAACCCCCGAGAGACCCAGTACTTC
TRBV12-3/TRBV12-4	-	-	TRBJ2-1	CASSLAFSGYNEQFF	TGTGCCAGCAGTTTAGCGTTCAGCGGCTACAATGAGCAGTTCTTC
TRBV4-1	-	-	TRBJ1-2	CASSQDRVRISGYTF	TGCGCCAGCAGCCAAGATAGGGTCAGAATCAGTGGCTACACCTTC
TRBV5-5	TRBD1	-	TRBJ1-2	CASSSTGGFGYTF	TGTGCCAGCAGCTCGACAGGGGGCTTCGGCTACACCTTC
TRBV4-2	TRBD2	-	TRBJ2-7	CASSQARLARPYEQYF	TGTGCCAGCAGCCAGGCGCGACTAGCGAGGCCCTACGAGCAGTACTTC
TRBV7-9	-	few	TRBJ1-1	CASSLKGRDGNTEAFF	TGTGCCAGCAGCTTAAAAGGCAGGGACGGGAACACTGAAGCTTTCTTT
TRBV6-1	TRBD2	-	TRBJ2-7	CASSAGTSGSIYEQYF	TGTGCCAGCAGCGCCGGGACTAGCGGGAGTATCTACGAGCAGTACTTC
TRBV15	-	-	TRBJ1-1	CATSPEGRTEAFF	TGTGCCACCAGCCCCGAAGGAAGAACTGAAGCTTTCTTT
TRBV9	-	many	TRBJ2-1	CASSVVSNFEGEQFF	TGTGCCAGCAGCGTTGTCTCCAATTTCGAGGGTGAGCAGTTCTTC
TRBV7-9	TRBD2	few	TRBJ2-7	CASSPQVAGVHEQYF	TGTGCCAGCAGCCCCCAGGTAGCGGGAGTCCACGAGCAGTACTTC
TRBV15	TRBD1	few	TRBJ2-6	CATSTDRGLLLSGANVLTF	TGTGCCACCAGCACGGACAGGGGGCTCCTCTTGTCTGGGGCCAACGTCCTGACTTTC
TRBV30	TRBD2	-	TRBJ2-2	CAWTGTSPGELFF	TGTGCCTGGACCGGGACTAGCCCCGGGGAGCTGTTTTTT
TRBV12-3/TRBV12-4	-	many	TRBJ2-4	CASSLGGVGNIQYF	TGTGCCAGCAGTTTAGGAGGGGTTGGAAACATTCAGTACTTC
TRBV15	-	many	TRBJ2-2	CATSRDLAGNTGELFF	TGTGCCACCAGCAGAGATTTGGCAGGGAACACCGGGGAGCTGTTTTTT
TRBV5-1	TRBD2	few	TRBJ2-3	CASSLGTSGLKGTDTQYF	TGCGCCAGCAGCTTGGGGACTAGCGGGCTAAAAGGAACAGATACGCAGTATTTT
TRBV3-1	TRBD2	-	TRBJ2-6	CASSQGAGARPGANVLTF	TGTGCCAGCAGCCAGGGAGCGGGAGCCCGCCCTGGGGCCAACGTCCTGACTTTC